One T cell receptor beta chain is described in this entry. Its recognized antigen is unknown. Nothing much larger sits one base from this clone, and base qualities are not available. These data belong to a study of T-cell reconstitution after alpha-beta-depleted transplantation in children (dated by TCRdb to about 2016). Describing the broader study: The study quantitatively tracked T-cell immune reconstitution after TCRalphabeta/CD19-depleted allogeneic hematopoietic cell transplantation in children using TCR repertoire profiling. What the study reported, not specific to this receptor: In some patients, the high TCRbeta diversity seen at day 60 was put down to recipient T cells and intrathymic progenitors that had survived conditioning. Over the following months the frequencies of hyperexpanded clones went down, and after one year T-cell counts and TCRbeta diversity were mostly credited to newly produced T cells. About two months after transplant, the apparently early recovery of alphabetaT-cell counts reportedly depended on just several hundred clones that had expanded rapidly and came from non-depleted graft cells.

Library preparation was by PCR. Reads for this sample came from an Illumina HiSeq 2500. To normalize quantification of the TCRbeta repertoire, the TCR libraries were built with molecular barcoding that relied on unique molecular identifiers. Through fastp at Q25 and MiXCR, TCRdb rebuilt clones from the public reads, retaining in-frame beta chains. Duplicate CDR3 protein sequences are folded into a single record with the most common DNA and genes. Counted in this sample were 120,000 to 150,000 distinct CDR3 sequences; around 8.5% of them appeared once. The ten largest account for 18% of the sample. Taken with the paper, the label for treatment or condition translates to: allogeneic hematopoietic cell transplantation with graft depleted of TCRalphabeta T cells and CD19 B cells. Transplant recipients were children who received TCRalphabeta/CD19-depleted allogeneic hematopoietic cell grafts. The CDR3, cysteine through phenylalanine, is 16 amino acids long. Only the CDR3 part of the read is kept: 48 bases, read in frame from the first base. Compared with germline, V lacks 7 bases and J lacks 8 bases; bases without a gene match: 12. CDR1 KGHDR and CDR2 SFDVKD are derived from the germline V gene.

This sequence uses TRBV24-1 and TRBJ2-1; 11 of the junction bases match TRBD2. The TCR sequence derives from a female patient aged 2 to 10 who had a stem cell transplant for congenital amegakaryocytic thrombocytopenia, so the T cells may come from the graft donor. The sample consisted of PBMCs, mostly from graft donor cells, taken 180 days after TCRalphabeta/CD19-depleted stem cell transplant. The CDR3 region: CATSTPPSGRRDEQFF. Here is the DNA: TGTGCCACCAGCACCCCCCCTAGCGGGAGGAGAGATGAGCAGTTCTTC.